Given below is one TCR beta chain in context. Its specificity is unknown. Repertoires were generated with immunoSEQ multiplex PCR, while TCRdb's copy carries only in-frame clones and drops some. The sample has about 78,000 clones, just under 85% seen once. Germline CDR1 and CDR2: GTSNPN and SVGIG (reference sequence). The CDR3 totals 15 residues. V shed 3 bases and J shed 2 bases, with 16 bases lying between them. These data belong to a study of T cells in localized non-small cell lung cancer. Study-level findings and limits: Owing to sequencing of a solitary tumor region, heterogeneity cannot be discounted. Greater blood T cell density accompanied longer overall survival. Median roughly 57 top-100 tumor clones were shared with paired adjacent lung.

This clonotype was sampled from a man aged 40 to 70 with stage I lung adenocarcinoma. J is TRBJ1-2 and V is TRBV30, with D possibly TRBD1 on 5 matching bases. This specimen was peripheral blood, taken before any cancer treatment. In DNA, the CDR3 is TGTGCCTGGAGAGCCCCGGGACGGAAAAACTATGGCTACACCTTC. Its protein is CAWRAPGRKNYGYTF.